The entry that follows covers one TCR beta chain sequence. This specimen includes other DNA sequences encoding the same CDR3. The sample belongs to a study of control samples from healthy donors and cancer patients. Germline CDR1 is SGHRS and CDR2 is YFSETQ. The CDR3 length is 12 residues. Deletions cut 2 bases from V and 2 bases from J, with 3 bases between. Method: immunoSEQ multiplex PCR; TCRdb's copy keeps in-frame clones and lacks some. The profile covers around 110,000 clones, with around 89% appearing a single time and roughly 2.5% taken by the ten largest. V gene TRBV5-1 combines with J gene TRBJ2-3; D remains ambiguous. This TCR was sampled from a woman in her 70s in good health. The sample was blood. The CDR3 DNA reads TGCGCCAGCAGCTTCCTCACAGATACGCAGTATTTT. The encoded protein is CASSFLTDTQYF.